The entry below describes one T cell receptor (beta chain). What it recognizes is unknown. These data belong to a study of T cell responses to AZD1222 COVID-19 vaccine. Overall study results and limits: Repertoires were collected only later (after the peak T cell response had occurred). Among spike-specific TCRs, nearly half reportedly target unmutated variant regions.

Germline V lookup: CDR1 SNHLY, CDR2 FYNNEI. Trimming cost V 2 bases and J 3 bases, with 14 bases left between them. CDR3 length: 16 amino acids. Profiled with immunoSEQ multiplex PCR; TCRdb holds only in-frame clones, not every one. This repertoire shows about 140,000 clones, approximately 92% found once; its top ten account for roughly 3.3%. The sequence derives from an adult who received the AZD1222 COVID-19 vaccine. The sequencing used peripheral blood, collected 28 days after the second AZD1222 dose. This chain uses TRBV2 with TRBJ1-3, with TRBD1 as a possible D gene (5 bases). The CDR3 is CASSEPKGTSGNTIYF. In nucleotides, the CDR3 is TGTGCCAGCAGTGAACCGAAGGGGACTAGTGGAAACACCATATATTTT.